This TCR beta chain was obtained from a study of T cell clusters in autoimmune cytopenias (dated by TCRdb to the late 2010s). Study-wide context: Among healthy donor controls, the mean age was about 55 years, the median age was around 61 years, and 22 of 43 were female. The goal of the study was to determine whether autoimmune cytopenia patients have a disease-specific immune repertoire signature that could serve as a blood-based biomarker. In autoimmune cytopenia patients, peripheral blood TRB and IGH repertoires were sequenced during active disease and over treatment follow-up, together with healthy, CLL and autoimmune hepatitis controls. Autoimmune hepatitis repertoires were compared against around 23 age- and sex-matched healthy donors. TRB sequencing reached a median depth of approximately 53,000 reads per sample and yielded a median of roughly 2,500 distinct TRB clonotypes per sample. Controls were approximately 23 age-matched healthy donors for primary cytopenia and 14 age-matched CLL patients for secondary cytopenia.

The CDR3 runs 15 amino acids, cysteine and phenylalanine included. No DNA appears here. The germline V gene encodes CDR1 SGHDT and CDR2 YYEEEE. Overall study outcomes, separate from this receptor: The T cell clusters were defined only in silico, and the functional role of the clusters still needed to be validated experimentally. GLIPH results suggested that primary autoimmune cytopenia patients were missing physiological T cell clusters, with 50 or so clusters found only in healthy donors compared with approximately 16 found only in patients. The TRB repertoire shifts, including less even repertoires in secondary cytopenia and CLL, mostly reflected lymphoma bias and not autoimmunity. Healthy donors showed approximately 3.2-fold more exclusive TRB clusters than active autoimmune hepatitis patients, consistent with an autoimmunity-wide signature. The cluster-lack signature was not seen for secondary cytopenia versus CLL, apparently masked by the dominant lymphoma-associated repertoire.

To amplify TRB rearrangements, a touch-down multiplex PCR protocol was run with the TRB-A and TRB-B primer pools combined in a single tube. Illumina adapters and sample indices were added to the amplicons through two consecutive PCR reactions using Phusion HS II polymerase. The amplicons were gel-purified using the NucleoSpin Gel and PCR Clean-up kit, after which quantification was performed by Qubit and quality was checked on an Agilent 2100 Bioanalyzer. Sequencing of the libraries was performed on an Illumina MiSeq with 600-cycle, single-indexed, paired-end runs. Turning to the authors' computational methods: MiXCR version 2.1.12, together with the default MiXCR reference library, was used to align and assemble the TRB reads. A clone was defined by each unique CDR3 nucleotide sequence, and the analysis included only productive sequences supported by at least two reads. Repertoire diversity was assessed with alpha-parameterized diversity profiles (alpha 0 to 5), including the Shannon (alpha 1) and Simpson (alpha 2) indices, which were computed with an R script. Combinatorial TRB VJ usage was computed with the tcR package and compared between cohorts by principal component analysis with ade4. TCRbeta CDR3s were clustered with GLIPH on cohort pairs matched by age and read depth, and cluster frequencies were compared by Wilcoxon test. TCRdb reprocessed the reads and lists each CDR3 protein sequence as a single entry, with no DNA. TCRdb, not the authors, supplied the V and J calls. This sample's table carries fewer than 8,000 distinct CDR3 sequences. About 5.6% of the sample is taken by the ten largest.

For each sample, TRB amplification used about 0.25 ug of peripheral blood genomic DNA, equal to 40,000 or so genome equivalents. Its count unrecorded, this clonotype is medium-sized (0.01 to 0.1%) by frequency. What antigen it recognizes has not been identified. This sample also belongs to another study, concerning T cell repertoires in aging, cancer and after chemotherapy. According to the second study: The donors fell into six age groups ranging from 30 or younger to 70 or older, and each group had at least three individuals. Control TCR repertoires from healthy donors were recorded across several months to years, and re-sampling revealed clear clonal overlap. The complete dataset included some 9 million TCR reads. Compared with age-matched healthy donors, untreated patients with either hematological or solid cancers had significantly lower TCR diversity in the blood along with higher clonality. In healthy donors, the decline in TCR diversity with age was mainly due to loss of richness, whereas in cancer patients loss of evenness also played a role. An increase in median generation probability over the chemotherapy interval was observed in both cancer cohorts, suggesting that the repertoire was reconstituted through rebound thymic output. According to the authors, the repertoire data do not allow conclusions to be drawn about immunological memory after chemotherapy. To look at immunoaging and at how T cells reconstitute after chemotherapy, the study profiled TCR beta repertoires in peripheral blood from both healthy donors and cancer patients. Alongside some 96 healthy donors serving as a reference group, the cohort included some 210 cancer patients, of whom roughly 90 had hematological cancers and some 130 had solid cancers. Processing of the TRB sequences was carried out with MiXCR versions 2.12 and 3.0.5. Shannon diversity, evenness, clonality (one minus evenness), and alpha-parameterized diversity profiles from alpha 0 to 5 were included as repertoire metrics. The IGoR algorithm was used to compute generation probabilities of clones in paired pre- and post-chemotherapy samples.

The V and J segments used are TRBV5-6 and TRBJ1-5. The sample taken for sequencing was peripheral blood. This TCR derives from a human donor in good health. The CDR3 corresponds to CASSLGYSGNQPQHF.